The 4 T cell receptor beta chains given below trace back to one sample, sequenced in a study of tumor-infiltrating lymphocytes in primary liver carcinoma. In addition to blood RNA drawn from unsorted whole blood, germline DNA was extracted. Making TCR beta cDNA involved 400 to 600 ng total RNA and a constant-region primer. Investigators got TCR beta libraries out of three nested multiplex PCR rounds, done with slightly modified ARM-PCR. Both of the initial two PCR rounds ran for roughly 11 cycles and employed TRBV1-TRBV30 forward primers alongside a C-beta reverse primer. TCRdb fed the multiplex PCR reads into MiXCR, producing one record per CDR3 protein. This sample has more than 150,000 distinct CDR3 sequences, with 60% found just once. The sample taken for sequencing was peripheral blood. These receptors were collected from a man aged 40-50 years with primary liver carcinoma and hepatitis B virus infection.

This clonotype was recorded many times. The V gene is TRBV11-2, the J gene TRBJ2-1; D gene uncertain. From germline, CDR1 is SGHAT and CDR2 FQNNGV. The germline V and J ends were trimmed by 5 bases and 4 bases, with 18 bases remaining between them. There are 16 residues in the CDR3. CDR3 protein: CASSPKSESLYNEQFF. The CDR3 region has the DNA TGTGCCAGCAGCCCCAAGTCGGAAAGCTTGTACAATGAGCAGTTCTTC.

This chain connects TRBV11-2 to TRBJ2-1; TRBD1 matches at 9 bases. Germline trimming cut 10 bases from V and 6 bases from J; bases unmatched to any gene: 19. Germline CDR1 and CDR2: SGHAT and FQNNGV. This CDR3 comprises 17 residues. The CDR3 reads CAIGGDRETLGGNEQFF. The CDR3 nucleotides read TGTGCCATCGGAGGGGACAGGGAAACACTTGGGGGCAATGAGCAGTTCTTC.

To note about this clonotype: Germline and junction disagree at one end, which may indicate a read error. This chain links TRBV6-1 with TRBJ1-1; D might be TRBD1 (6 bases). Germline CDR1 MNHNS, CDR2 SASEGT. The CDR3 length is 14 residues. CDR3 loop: CASYPVGAHTDAFF. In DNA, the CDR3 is TGTGCCAGCTACCCCGTGGGGGCTCACACTGATGCTTTCTTT.

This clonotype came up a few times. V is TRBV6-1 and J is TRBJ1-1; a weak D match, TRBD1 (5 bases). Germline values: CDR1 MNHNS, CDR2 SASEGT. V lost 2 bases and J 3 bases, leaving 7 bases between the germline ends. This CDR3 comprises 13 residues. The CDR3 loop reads CASSERRDTEAFF. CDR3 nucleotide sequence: TGTGCCAGCAGTGAACGCAGGGACACTGAAGCTTTCTTT.